This TCR beta chain was sequenced in a study of T cell responses to AZD1222 COVID-19 vaccine. The CDR3 is 12 residues long. J was trimmed by 14 bases and V by 6 bases; bases with no gene match: 12. Germline CDR1 reads MNHEY; CDR2 reads SVGEGT. Findings and limits, study-wide: Mostly white British, mostly female donors; authors suggested clonal diversity may be underestimated.

Data came from immunoSEQ multiplex PCR; TCRdb stores just in-frame clones and leaves some out. The profile shows 140,000 to 150,000 clones, around nine tenths of them singletons. In regard to this clone: The antigen is not known.

The TCR sequence derives from an adult in good health. This sample comprised peripheral blood, obtained on day 0 of AZD1222 vaccination. V gene TRBV6-2 or TRBV6-3 combines with J gene TRBJ1-1, with 7 bases identical to TRBD1. Here the CDR3 reads CASSPTRDSAFF. The CDR3 DNA follows: TGTGCCAGCAGCCCGACCCGGGACAGCGCCTTCTTT.